The 29 T cell receptor beta chains presented below share a single source sample, sequenced in a study of shared clonotypes between healthy human individuals (dated by TCRdb to the early 2020s). The library was prepared using the immunoSEQ multiplex PCR assay. TCRdb mirrors the immuneACCESS table, restricted to in-frame sequences. Some clones are absent from its copies; in checked studies, under half trace to an unresolved V gene, and the reason for the others is unknown. The sample profile shows some 2 million clones; 85% to 95% of them were found once. Approximately 0.13% of the sample belongs to the ten largest clones. The sample was naive CD4+ T cells sorted from blood. In light of the paper, this sample's cell subset or site label describes: CD45RA+ positively selected. The receptors stem from a man in his late teens or twenties in good health.

The rearrangement uses TRBV30 and TRBJ2-5, with D possibly called TRBD1 or TRBD2 (6 bases each). The CDR3 is 14 amino acids. Germline V CDR1 and CDR2: GTSNPN, SVGIG (reference sequence). The germline V and J ends were trimmed by 3 bases and 5 bases, with 16 bases remaining between them. The CDR3: CAWSQNGGGETQYF. CDR3 nucleotide sequence: TGTGCCTGGAGCCAAAACGGGGGCGGGGAGACCCAGTACTTC.

The chain recombines TRBV28 with TRBJ2-3; TRBD1 matches 7 bases. After removal of 5 bases from V and 4 bases from J, the junction contained 12 bases not matched to a gene. CDR1 and CDR2 (germline): MDHEN, SYDVKM. The CDR3 extends over 16 amino acids. In nucleotides, the CDR3 is TGTGCCAGCAGTCCAAACAGGGGATTCACGGCAGATACGCAGTATTTT. This codes for CASSPNRGFTADTQYF.

The rearrangement links TRBV5-5 to TRBJ1-2; D gene ambiguous. CDR3 length: 13 amino acids. Per the germline V gene, CDR1 is SGHKS and CDR2 is YYEKEE (reference sequence). V shed 0 bases and J shed 2 bases, with 5 bases lying between them. For the CDR3, the DNA is TGTGCCAGCAGCTTGGCTGAGAACTATGGCTACACCTTC. It specifies CASSLAENYGYTF.

In nucleotides, the CDR3 is TGTGCCTGGGAAGACAGGGCGAACACCGGGGAGCTGTTTTTT. Protein: CAWEDRANTGELFF. This sequence joins TRBV30 and TRBJ2-2; the match to TRBD1 covers 7 bases. The germline V gene has CDR1 GTSNPN and CDR2 SVGIG (reference sequence). The CDR3 has 14 amino acids. The V segment lost 5 bases and the J segment 0 bases; nucleotides outside the gene matches: 3.

The chain is built from TRBV2 and TRBJ1-2; 8 positions match TRBD1. The germline gives CDR1 SNHLY, CDR2 FYNNEI. J gave up 0 bases and V 8 bases, and 5 bases lay outside the gene matches. The CDR3 extends over 14 amino acids. In nucleotides, the CDR3 is TGTGCCAGCCGAGAGACAGGGGCTAACTATGGCTACACCTTC. The encoded protein is CASRETGANYGYTF.

V gene TRBV6-6 combines with J gene TRBJ1-2; D possibly corresponds to TRBD1 (5 bases). The CDR3 sequence is 15 residues long. The germline V and J ends were trimmed by 6 bases and 4 bases, with 18 bases remaining between them. Looked up from germline, CDR1 is MNHNY and CDR2 is SVGAGI (reference sequence). CDR3 amino acids: CASSETYPGGYGYTF. CDR3 sequence (DNA): TGTGCCAGCAGCGAAACCTACCCGGGGGGCTATGGCTACACCTTC.

The chain combines TRBV5-6 with TRBJ1-2; TRBD1 agrees at 8 bases. J gave up 8 bases and V 6 bases, and 18 bases lay outside the gene matches. Germline V CDR1 and CDR2: SGHDT, YYEEEE. The CDR3 contains 16 residues. As DNA, the CDR3 is TGTGCCAGCAACTCCGGGACAGGAACCCCCTTCCGGGGCTACACCTTC. Translated: CASNSGTGTPFRGYTF. The variable domain in full, completed from reference TRBV5-6 and TRBJ1-2, reads DAGVTQSPTHLIKTRGQQVTLRCSPKSGHDTVSWYQQALGQGPQFIFQYYEEEERQRGNFPDRFSGHQFPNYSSELNVNALLLGDSALYLCASNSGTGTPFRGYTFGSGTRLTVV.

This rearrangement joins TRBV18 to TRBJ2-3; TRBD2 aligns across 9 bases. Germline loops: CDR1 KGHSH, CDR2 LQKENI. The V gene end was trimmed by 0 bases and the J gene end by 1 base; junction bases not matched to a gene: 17. The CDR3 runs 21 residues. DNA for the CDR3: TGTGCCAGCTCACCACCGGGTCTATCTCGCGGGAGGGCCGGGGGCACAGATACGCAGTATTTT. This translates into CASSPPGLSRGRAGGTDTQYF.

V usage is TRBV5-4 and J usage is TRBJ2-5; the match to TRBD2 covers 7 bases. This CDR3 has 14 residues. Trimming took 6 bases from V and 5 from J; bases not matched to a gene: 10. Germline V gene sequence: CDR1 SGHNT, CDR2 YYREEE (reference sequence). In DNA form, the CDR3 reads TGTGCCAGCACCGTGTGGGGGGGTGGCGAGACCCAGTACTTC. Translated, it gives CASTVWGGGETQYF.

V and J are TRBV11-2 and TRBJ2-1; D is unresolved. The CDR3 is made up of 14 amino acids. Germline V gene lookup returns CDR1 SGHAT and CDR2 FQNNGV. The V gene lost 0 bases and the J gene lost 9 bases, with 12 bases spanning the gap. Written as DNA, the CDR3 is TGTGCCAGCAGCTTAGATCCGGTGGTGAGTGAGCAGTTCTTC. This gives the protein CASSLDPVVSEQFF.

The chain employs TRBV6-1 and TRBJ1-1; 8 nucleotides line up with TRBD1. The germline CDR1 and CDR2 sequences are MNHNS and SASEGT. This CDR3 region has 14 residues. The V segment lost 8 bases and the J segment 0 bases; nucleotides outside the gene matches: 5. In nucleotides, the CDR3 is TGTGCCAGCCATAAGGACAGGGTGAACACTGAAGCTTTCTTT. This translates into CASHKDRVNTEAFF.

The chain joins TRBV6-5 to TRBJ2-7; D is undetermined. The V and J ends lost 6 bases and 1 base respectively, with 7 bases between them. This CDR3 contains 12 residues. The germline V gene has CDR1 MNHEY and CDR2 SVGAGI. The CDR3 here is CASRTKSYEQYF. CDR3 sequence (DNA): TGTGCCAGCAGGACAAAATCCTACGAGCAGTACTTC.

The genes are TRBV6-5 and TRBJ1-4, with 9 bases matching TRBD1. This CDR3 region has 16 residues. V shed 0 bases, J shed 7 bases, and the junction held 6 bases outside the gene matches. Germline CDR1 is MNHEY and CDR2 is SVGAGI. The CDR3 DNA follows: TGTGCCAGCAGTTACTCCGATACAGGGGGCACTGAAAAACTGTTTTTT. Translated: CASSYSDTGGTEKLFF.

The chain recombines TRBV12-5 with TRBJ2-7; D ambiguous. The germline V gene has CDR1 LGHNT and CDR2 FRNRAP. The CDR3 length is 16 residues. Trimming stripped 0 bases from V and 4 bases from J, with 16 bases between. The CDR3 is CASGLVLAGSGYEQYF. The CDR3 nucleotides read TGTGCTAGTGGTTTGGTACTGGCAGGTAGTGGATACGAGCAGTACTTC. The full variable domain, with the rest looked up from reference TRBV12-5 and TRBJ2-7, is DARVTQTPRHKVTEMGQEVTMRCQPILGHNTVFWYRQTMMQGLELLAYFRNRAPLDDSGMPKDRFSAEMPDATLATLKIQPSEPRDSAVYFCASGLVLAGSGYEQYFGPGTRLTVT.

V gene TRBV28 combines with J gene TRBJ1-2, with a weak D call TRBD1 (6 bases). Germline loops: CDR1 MDHEN, CDR2 SYDVKM. V shed 7 bases and J shed 5 bases, with 11 bases lying between them. The CDR3 length is 12 residues. Here the CDR3 DNA reads TGTGCCAGCACTAACCAGGGGTATGGCTACACCTTC. Its translation is CASTNQGYGYTF.

The gene calls are TRBV11-2 and TRBJ1-2, with TRBD1 matching 10 bases. Looked up from germline, CDR1 is SGHAT and CDR2 is FQNNGV. The junction had 3 bases not matched to a gene; V was cut back by 1 base and J by 1 base. The CDR3 covers 16 residues. CDR3 sequence: CASSLVGTGVNYGYTF. The CDR3 DNA reads as TGTGCCAGCAGCTTAGTCGGGACAGGGGTTAACTATGGCTACACCTTC.

J is TRBJ2-7 and V is TRBV10-2, with 10 bases fitting TRBD1. This CDR3 region has 14 residues. Per germline, CDR1 WSHSY and CDR2 SAAADI. V shed 4 bases, J shed 7 bases, and the junction held 7 bases outside the gene matches. For the CDR3, the DNA is TGCGCCAGCAGTGTGACAGGGGGCCCAAGGGAGCAGTACTTC. This sequence encodes CASSVTGGPREQYF.

V usage is TRBV6-5 and J usage is TRBJ1-4; 9 positions agree with TRBD1. The J segment lost 0 bases and the V segment lost 4 bases, leaving 3 bases of the junction unmatched. Germline CDR1 and CDR2: MNHEY and SVGAGI. The CDR3 has 16 amino acids. CDR3 nucleotide sequence: TGTGCCAGCAGTTTTTGGACAGGGGCAACTAATGAAAAACTGTTTTTT. Residues: CASSFWTGATNEKLFF.

The J gene is TRBJ2-7, the V gene TRBV10-3, with 9 bases aligning to TRBD1. Germline V gene data show CDR1 as ENHRY and CDR2 as SYGVKD. The J segment lost 2 bases and the V segment lost 0 bases, leaving 5 bases of the junction unmatched. The CDR3 covers 16 residues. The CDR3 nucleotides are TGTGCCATCAGTGAGTCGGGACAGGGATCTCCCTACGAGCAGTACTTC. This gives the protein CAISESGQGSPYEQYF.

The chain employs TRBV5-6 and TRBJ1-1; D is ambiguous. The CDR3 sequence is 14 residues long. V was pared by 5 bases and J by 4 bases, with 15 bases between. Germline V lookup: CDR1 SGHDT, CDR2 YYEEEE. In DNA, the CDR3 is TGTGCCAGCAGTGCCGTTGGTTATTTCACTGAAGCTTTCTTT. Protein sequence: CASSAVGYFTEAFF.

The chain is built from TRBV11-2 and TRBJ2-2; the D call may be TRBD1 or TRBD2 (5 bases each). CDR3 length equals 14 residues. Per germline, CDR1 SGHAT and CDR2 FQNNGV. V shed 5 bases and J shed 8 bases, with 15 bases lying between them. The CDR3 nucleotides read TGTGCCAGCAGCACTGGGACGGCGTCAGGGGAGCTGTTTTTT. This translates into CASSTGTASGELFF.

Here the CDR3 reads CASSPPSGGFKNIQYF. DNA for the CDR3: TGTGCCAGCTCACCACCCTCAGGGGGCTTCAAAAACATTCAGTACTTC. The chain is built from TRBV18 and TRBJ2-4, with 8 bases fitting TRBD1. This CDR3 has 16 residues. With 0 bases clipped from V and 3 bases from J, the junction kept 4 bases outside the gene matches. Per germline, CDR1 KGHSH and CDR2 LQKENI.

The genes are TRBV5-1 and TRBJ1-1; perhaps TRBD1 as D (5 bases). This CDR3 region has 15 residues. V was cut by 4 bases and J by 0 bases, with 13 bases left in between. Germline V gene data show CDR1 as SGHRS and CDR2 as YFSETQ. The CDR3: CASSQTTALNTEAFF. Here the CDR3 DNA reads TGCGCCAGCAGCCAAACGACAGCCCTGAACACTGAAGCTTTCTTT.

The J gene is TRBJ2-7, the V gene TRBV9; 10 bases map to TRBD1. Trimming at V came to 3 bases and at J to 5 bases, leaving 14 bases not matched to a gene. Germline CDR1 SGDLS, CDR2 YYNGEE. CDR3 length equals 17 residues. Written as DNA, the CDR3 is TGTGCCAGCAGCGCCGGGACAGGGGTCGTAGTCATGGACGAGCAGTACTTC. Its protein product is CASSAGTGVVVMDEQYF. The complete variable domain, with remaining parts taken from reference TRBV9 and TRBJ2-7, reads DSGVTQTPKHLITATGQRVTLRCSPRSGDLSVYWYQQSLDQGLQFLIQYYNGEERAKGNILERFSAQQFPDLHSELNLSSLELGDSALYFCASSAGTGVVVMDEQYFGPGTRLTVT.

The J gene is TRBJ2-3, the V gene TRBV7-9, with a weak D call TRBD2 (6 bases). V was clipped by 3 bases and J by 1 base, with 14 bases between them. The CDR3 spans 16 residues. Per the germline V gene, CDR1 is SEHNR and CDR2 is FQNEAQ (reference sequence). The CDR3 loop reads CASSFALTSGTDTQYF. The CDR3 region has the DNA TGTGCCAGCAGCTTTGCCCTGACTAGTGGCACAGATACGCAGTATTTT.

The genes are TRBV30 and TRBJ1-2; D uncertain. This CDR3 has 13 residues. With 3 bases removed from V and 6 bases from J, the gap between germline ends came to 14 bases. The germline V gene has CDR1 GTSNPN and CDR2 SVGIG (reference sequence). Here the CDR3 DNA reads TGTGCCTGGAGCGATGTCGGTTTTAATGGCTACACCTTC. This encodes CAWSDVGFNGYTF.

This chain links TRBV18 with TRBJ1-3; D gene ambiguous. Trimming stripped 2 bases from V and 15 bases from J, with 14 bases between. The CDR3 sequence is 12 residues long. Germline V gives CDR1 KGHSH, CDR2 LQKENI. CDR3 bases: TGTGCCAGCTCACCAGCCGGCGAGATCCAATATTTT. It specifies CASSPAGEIQYF. The full variable domain, in which reference TRBV18 and TRBJ1-3 provide the parts outside the CDR3, is NAGVMQNPRHLVRRRGQEARLRCSPMKGHSHVYWYRQLPEEGLKFMVYLQKENIIDESGMPKERFSAEFPKEGPSILRIQQVVRGDSAAYFCASSPAGEIQYFGEGSWLTVV.

This clone appeared once. The rearrangement joins TRBV18 to TRBJ1-2; D uncertain. With 3 bases removed from V and 4 bases from J, the gap between germline ends came to 18 bases. This CDR3 is built from 16 residues. Germline assignment: CDR1 KGHSH and CDR2 LQKENI. The CDR3: CASSPPDGSSPYGYTF. The CDR3 nucleotides read TGTGCCAGCTCACCTCCCGATGGTAGCAGCCCCTATGGCTACACCTTC.

This clone was recorded only once. This rearrangement joins TRBV5-1 to TRBJ2-3, with D tentatively TRBD1 (5 bases). Per the germline V gene, CDR1 is SGHRS and CDR2 is YFSETQ. V shed 6 bases and J shed 7 bases, with 9 bases lying between them. The CDR3 sequence is 11 residues long. The CDR3 spells CASKTEYTQYF. The CDR3 nucleotides are TGCGCCAGCAAGACAGAATATACGCAGTATTTT.